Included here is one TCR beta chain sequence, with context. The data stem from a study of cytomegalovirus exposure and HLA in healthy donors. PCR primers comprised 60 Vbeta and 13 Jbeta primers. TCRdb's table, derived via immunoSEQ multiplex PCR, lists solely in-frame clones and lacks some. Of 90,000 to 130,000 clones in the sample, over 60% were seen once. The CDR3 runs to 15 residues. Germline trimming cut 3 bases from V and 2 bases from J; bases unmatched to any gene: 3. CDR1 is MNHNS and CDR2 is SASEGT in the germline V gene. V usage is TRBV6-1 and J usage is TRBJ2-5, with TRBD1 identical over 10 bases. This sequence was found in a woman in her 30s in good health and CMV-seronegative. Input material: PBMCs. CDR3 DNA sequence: TGTGCCAGCAGTGAGGGACAGGGGTCACAAGAGACCCAGTACTTC. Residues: CASSEGQGSQETQYF.